Sequencing of this TCR beta chain was carried out in a study of blood T cells in healthy people across ages. This clonotype was seen a single time. The use of a sample-barcoded 5' primer and a J-beta primer mix characterized a second PCR of 7 to 11 cycles. TCRdb fed the 5' RACE reads into MiXCR, producing one record per CDR3 protein. The sample has about 1.4 million distinct CDR3 sequences; 45% to 70% are singletons. The length of the CDR3 is 15 residues. CDR1 and CDR2 (germline): SGHRS, YFSETQ. J lost 5 bases, V lost 4 bases, and 8 bases had no gene match. This chain connects TRBV5-1 to TRBJ2-3; 9 bases match TRBD2. The clonotype originates from a man in his late teens or twenties in good health. What was sequenced was blood. The CDR3 spells CASSPGRGGKDTQYF. The CDR3 DNA reads TGCGCCAGCAGCCCAGGGCGGGGGGGCAAAGATACGCAGTATTTT.